This T cell receptor beta chain emerged from a study of early T cells in non-severe SARS-CoV-2 infection. Study summary: Investigators sequenced bulk RNA drawn from unsorted whole blood, and chains remained unpaired.

This clonotype was recorded at least ten times. What it recognizes is unknown. Study-level results: VDJdb matching favored anti-spike CD8 responses, missing private and CD4 specificities.

CDR1 is LNHDA, CDR2 SQIVND, per germline (reference sequence). The CDR3 runs to 15 residues. V lost 4 bases and J lost 4; bases outside the gene matches: 4. Unique molecular identifiers (one per individual cDNA molecule) were attached. MiXCR was run by TCRdb on the 5' RACE reads, yielding one entry per CDR3 protein. There are some 66,000 distinct CDR3 sequences in the sample; about 12% occur only once, and around 4.5% lies in the top ten. This chain uses TRBV19 with TRBJ2-1; 10 bases agree with TRBD2. This TCR came from an adult who was a healthcare worker with PCR-confirmed SARS-CoV-2 infection or an uninfected control (not recorded which). Source material: whole blood. CDR3 sequence: CASSTGTSAYNEQFF. CDR3 DNA sequence: TGTGCCAGTAGTACGGGGACTAGCGCATACAATGAGCAGTTCTTC.